This is a list of T cell receptor beta chains from one sample in a study of cytomegalovirus exposure and HLA in healthy donors. TCRdb keeps only in-frame clones here, not all; method: immunoSEQ multiplex PCR. The sample contains about 91,000 clones, around 80% of which appear only once. Sequencing input: PBMCs. These receptors all stem from a male donor in good health and CMV-seropositive. Both conserved end residues are trimmed from each CDR3. The order of the fields is clone size, V gene, D gene, CDR3 length, CDR3 protein. The D gene is left open where the match is weak. Expanded clones are given a class, and other clones once, few, many or no size at all.

clone_size: -
v_call: TRBV25-1
d_call: TRBD1
cdr3_length: 15
cdr3_aa: ASSGSTQNRGFYEQY

clone_size: -
v_call: TRBV5-4
d_call: -
cdr3_length: 12
cdr3_aa: ASSPGHKQETQY

clone_size: -
v_call: TRBV27
d_call: -
cdr3_length: 10
cdr3_aa: ASSLSNSPLH

clone_size: -
v_call: TRBV11-2
d_call: -
cdr3_length: 14
cdr3_aa: ASRRAGTRANTEAF

clone_size: -
v_call: TRBV9
d_call: -
cdr3_length: 13
cdr3_aa: ASSPSQGSNQPQH

clone_size: -
v_call: TRBV2
d_call: -
cdr3_length: 13
cdr3_aa: ASRLQGNRNQPQH

clone_size: -
v_call: TRBV4-1
d_call: TRBD2
cdr3_length: 13
cdr3_aa: ASSKLAGVIYEQY

clone_size: -
v_call: TRBV30
d_call: TRBD1
cdr3_length: 19
cdr3_aa: AWSLLGHRAGTGGEKDEQY

clone_size: -
v_call: TRBV7-4
d_call: TRBD2
cdr3_length: 18
cdr3_aa: ASSLAGLAPRKSSYNEQF

clone_size: -
v_call: TRBV4-1
d_call: -
cdr3_length: 14
cdr3_aa: ASSQEGGRNTGELF

clone_size: -
v_call: TRBV29-1
d_call: -
cdr3_length: 9
cdr3_aa: SVKQGYEQY

clone_size: once
v_call: TRBV5-1
d_call: TRBD2
cdr3_length: 14
cdr3_aa: ASSLGLAGVQETQY

clone_size: -
v_call: TRBV30
d_call: TRBD2
cdr3_length: 12
cdr3_aa: AWSGGRGQETQY